The entry below gives a single TCR beta chain sequence along with its context. Antigen: not known. Trimming removed 6 bases at V and 6 bases at J, with 14 bases between. The germline V gene encodes CDR1 MNHEY and CDR2 SVGAGI. The CDR3 runs to 13 residues. The record originates from a study of beta chain features in type 1 diabetes. Study results and caveats: Any PCR bias toward short templates would affect both groups alike. Shortening of TCRB CDR3s, moderate but significant, appeared in all four CD4+ subsets of Type 1 diabetes patients.

Of the isolated RNA, all was reverse transcribed, and so the sequenced material was expressed TCRB transcripts. Repertoires were generated with immunoSEQ multiplex PCR, while TCRdb's copy carries only in-frame clones and drops some. The sample shows about 360,000 clones, over 10% of them seen only once. The receptor comes from a young man in good health. The sample consisted of naive CD4+ T cells from blood. The V call is TRBV6-5, the J call TRBJ1-1; D gene ambiguous. The CDR3 DNA sequence: TGTGCCAGCAGGGTACAGAGCCGAGCTGAAGCTTTCTTT. It specifies CASRVQSRAEAFF.